This TCR beta chain was recorded in a study of control samples from healthy donors and cancer patients. With 3 bases clipped from V and 3 bases from J, the junction kept 5 bases outside the gene matches. Germline V lookup: CDR1 SGHRS, CDR2 YFSETQ. The CDR3 is 15 amino acids. Using immunoSEQ multiplex PCR, the repertoire was profiled, and TCRdb retains in-frame clones only, with some absent. The sample records roughly 220,000 clones, roughly 94% being singletons. This chain joins TRBV5-1 and TRBJ1-2, with 10 bases identical to TRBD1. The sequenced sample consisted of blood. The origin of this receptor is a man aged 45-65 years in good health. The CDR3 here is CASSSRTGGYYGYTF. CDR3 in DNA: TGCGCCAGCAGCTCAAGGACAGGGGGGTACTATGGCTACACCTTC.